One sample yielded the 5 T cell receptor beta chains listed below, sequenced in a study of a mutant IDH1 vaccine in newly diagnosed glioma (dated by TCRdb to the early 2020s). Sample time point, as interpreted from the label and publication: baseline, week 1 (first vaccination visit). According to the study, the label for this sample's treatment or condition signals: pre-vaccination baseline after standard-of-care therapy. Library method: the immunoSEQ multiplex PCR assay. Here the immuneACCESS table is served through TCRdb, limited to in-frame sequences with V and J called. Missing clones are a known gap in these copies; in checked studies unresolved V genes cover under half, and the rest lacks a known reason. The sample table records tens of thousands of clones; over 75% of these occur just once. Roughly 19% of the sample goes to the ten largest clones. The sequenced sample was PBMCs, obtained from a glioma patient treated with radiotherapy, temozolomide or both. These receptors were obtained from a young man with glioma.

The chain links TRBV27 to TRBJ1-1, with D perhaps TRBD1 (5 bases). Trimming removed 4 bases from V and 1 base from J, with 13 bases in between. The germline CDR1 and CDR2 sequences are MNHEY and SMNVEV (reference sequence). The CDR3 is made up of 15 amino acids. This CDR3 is CASSWNGDQNTEAFF. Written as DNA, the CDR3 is TGTGCCAGCAGTTGGAACGGGGACCAGAACACTGAAGCTTTCTTT.

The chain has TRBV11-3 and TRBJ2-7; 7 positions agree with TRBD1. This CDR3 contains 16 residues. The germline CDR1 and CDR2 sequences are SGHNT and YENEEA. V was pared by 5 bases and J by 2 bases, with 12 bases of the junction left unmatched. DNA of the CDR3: TGTGCCAGCAGCGTATCCGACGCAGGGGGAACCTACGAGCAGTACTTC. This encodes CASSVSDAGGTYEQYF.

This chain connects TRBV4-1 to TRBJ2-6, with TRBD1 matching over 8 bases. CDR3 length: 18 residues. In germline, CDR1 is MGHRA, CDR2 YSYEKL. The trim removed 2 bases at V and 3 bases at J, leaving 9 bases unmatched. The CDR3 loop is CASSQSRGRLFGANVLTF. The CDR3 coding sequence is TGCGCCAGCAGCCAATCCAGGGGGCGTTTATTTGGGGCCAACGTCCTGACTTTC.

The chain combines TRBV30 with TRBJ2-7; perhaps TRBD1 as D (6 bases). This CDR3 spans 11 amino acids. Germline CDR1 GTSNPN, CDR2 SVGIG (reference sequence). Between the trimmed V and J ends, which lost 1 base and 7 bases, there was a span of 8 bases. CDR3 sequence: CAWSGGQEQYF. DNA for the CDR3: TGTGCCTGGAGTGGCGGACAGGAGCAGTACTTC. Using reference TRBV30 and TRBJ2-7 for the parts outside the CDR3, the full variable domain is SQTIHQWPATLVQPVGSPLSLECTVEGTSNPNLYWYRQAAGRGLQLLFYSVGIGQISSEVPQNLSASRPQDRQFILSSKKLLLSDSGFYLCAWSGGQEQYFGPGTRLTVT.

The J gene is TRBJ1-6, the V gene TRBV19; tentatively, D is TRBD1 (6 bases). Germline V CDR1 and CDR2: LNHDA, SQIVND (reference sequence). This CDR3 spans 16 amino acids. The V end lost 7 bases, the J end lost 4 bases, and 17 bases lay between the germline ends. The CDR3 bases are TGTGCCAGTAATGACAGGACCGAAAATTATAATTCACCCCTCCACTTT. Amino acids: CASNDRTENYNSPLHF.